These 10 T cell receptor beta chains were sequenced from one sample in a study of type 1 regulatory T cells. For these receptors, no antigen is known. TCRdb reprocessed the reads with MiXCR, giving one entry per CDR3 protein. The sample includes more than 3,000 distinct CDR3 sequences, 6.5% to 9% of them seen just once. The sample comprised cultured T cells, either the whole culture or a sorted T cell fraction (not recorded which). Receptors were obtained from a human donor in good health.

This clonotype rates as medium-sized. This sequence joins TRBV20-1 and TRBJ2-4, with no clear D. This CDR3 comprises 14 residues. V dropped 6 bases and J dropped 0 bases, with 12 bases sitting between them. Looked up from germline, CDR1 is DFQATT and CDR2 is SNEGSKA (reference sequence). CDR3 region: CSAQPGIAKNIQYF. The CDR3 bases are TGCAGTGCACAGCCGGGTATAGCCAAAAACATTCAGTACTTC.

This clonotype qualifies as medium-sized. V usage is TRBV12-3 or TRBV12-4 and J usage is TRBJ2-7; D possibly matches TRBD1 or TRBD2 (5 bases each). Deletions cut 3 bases from V and 1 base from J, with 16 bases between. The CDR3 loop spans 16 amino acids. The CDR3 protein is CASSFKGSGVSYEQYF. For the CDR3, the DNA is TGTGCCAGCAGTTTCAAGGGGTCCGGGGTTTCCTACGAGCAGTACTTC.

This clonotype is classed as medium-sized. The J gene is TRBJ2-3, the V gene TRBV19; D remains ambiguous. CDR3 length: 13 amino acids. In germline, CDR1 is LNHDA, CDR2 SQIVND (reference sequence). V lost 6 bases and J 4 bases, leaving 11 bases between the germline ends. CDR3 protein: CASSHNNPDTQYF. CDR3 sequence (DNA): TGTGCCAGTAGCCACAACAACCCAGATACGCAGTATTTT.

This clonotype is judged medium-sized (0.01 to 0.1%). This rearrangement joins TRBV12-3 or TRBV12-4 to TRBJ2-4; 8 nucleotides align to TRBD2. The CDR3 length is 15 residues. V shed 5 bases, J shed 3 bases, and the junction held 6 bases outside the gene matches. This CDR3 reads CASSRSGSVKNIQYF. The CDR3 bases are TGTGCCAGCAGTCGAAGCGGGAGTGTCAAAAACATTCAGTACTTC.

This clonotype showed up many times. The CDR3 sequence: CASSLSRYEQYF. DNA for the CDR3: TGTGCCAGCAGCCTTTCGAGGTACGAGCAGTACTTC. V usage is TRBV11-2 and J usage is TRBJ2-7; D unresolved. This CDR3 region has 12 residues. Germline CDR1 SGHAT, CDR2 FQNNGV. With 5 bases removed from V and 4 bases from J, the gap between germline ends came to 9 bases.

By sample share, this clonotype is medium-sized (0.01 to 0.1%). The chain carries TRBV9 and TRBJ2-3; weak D call: TRBD1 (6 bases). CDR1 and CDR2 (germline): SGDLS, YYNGEE. CDR3 size: 17 residues. Trimming pared 3 bases from V and 5 bases from J, leaving 22 bases between. CDR3 sequence: CASSAAVGADLRDTQYF. Written as DNA, the CDR3 is TGTGCCAGCAGCGCCGCGGTGGGGGCAGACCTTCGAGATACGCAGTATTTT.

This clonotype has only a few counts. A much bigger clone sits one base away, suggesting this may be a read error. This rearrangement joins TRBV27 to TRBJ1-2, with unresolved D. Germline V gene data show CDR1 as MNHEY and CDR2 as SMNVEV (reference sequence). The CDR3 loop spans 12 amino acids. CDR3 in DNA: TGTGCCAGCAGTTTACGTGGATATGGCTACTCCTTC. Translation: CASSLRGYGYSF.

The chain joins TRBV19 to TRBJ2-2, with 11 bases identical to TRBD2. This CDR3 region has 15 residues. CDR1 and CDR2 (germline): LNHDA, SQIVND (reference sequence). Trimming removed 7 bases from V and 5 bases from J; junction bases left unmatched: 6. CDR3 sequence: CASNALAGATGELFF. The DNA of the CDR3 is TGTGCCAGTAATGCACTAGCGGGAGCAACCGGGGAGCTGTTTTTT.

This clonotype counts as medium-sized. The V gene is TRBV30, the J gene TRBJ1-2; 7 nucleotides align to TRBD1. The CDR3 length is 12 residues. The V gene's germline CDR1 is GTSNPN and CDR2 SVGIG (reference sequence). Trimming took 4 bases from V and 8 from J; bases not matched to a gene: 7. The DNA for the CDR3 is TGTGCCTGGACCGACAGGGAGCGCGGCTACACCTTC. Protein product: CAWTDRERGYTF.

Relative to its sample, this clonotype is medium-sized (0.01 to 0.1%). The CDR3 sequence is CLADHTGELFF. In nucleotides, the CDR3 is TGTCTAGCGGACCACACCGGGGAGCTGTTTTTT. The gene calls are TRBV28 and TRBJ2-2; the match to TRBD2 covers 7 bases. Germline assignment: CDR1 MDHEN and CDR2 SYDVKM. The CDR3 extends over 11 amino acids.